These T cell receptor beta chains were read from a single sample in a study of shared clonotypes between healthy human individuals. Sequenced by immunoSEQ multiplex PCR; TCRdb stores in-frame clones only, minus some. The table lists some 1 million clones, around 75% of them singletons, with about 1.5% in the top ten. Sample: memory CD4+ T cells sorted from blood. The receptor set was obtained from a man younger than 35 in good health. Both conserved end residues are part of each CDR3. The D gene is left open where the match is weak. Expanded clones are given a class, and other clones once, few, many or no size at all.

D: TRBD2
V: TRBV4-1
size: .
J: TRBJ2-1
DNA: TGCGCCAGCAGCCAAGATAGGGGACTAGCGTCCTACAATGAGCAGTTCTTC
CDR3: CASSQDRGLASYNEQFF

D: .
V: TRBV27
size: .
J: TRBJ2-1
DNA: TGTGCCAGCACCACGGGGGACTCCTACAATGAGCAGTTCTTC
CDR3: CASTTGDSYNEQFF

D: .
V: TRBV6-5
size: .
J: TRBJ1-6
DNA: TGTGCCAGCAGCCGCTCGCTACAGGATTCACCCCTCCACTTT
CDR3: CASSRSLQDSPLHF

D: .
V: TRBV7-2
size: .
J: TRBJ2-1
DNA: TGTGCCAGCAGCTTAAACGGATGGGACTCCTACAATGAGCAGTTCTTC
CDR3: CASSLNGWDSYNEQFF

D: .
V: TRBV18
size: many
J: TRBJ2-3
DNA: TGTGCCAGCTCACAAGACTGGAGGGACCCCACAGATACGCAGTATTTT
CDR3: CASSQDWRDPTDTQYF

D: .
V: TRBV2
size: .
J: TRBJ2-7
DNA: TGTGCCAGCAGGCCTTTTGGCGACTACGAGCAGTACTTC
CDR3: CASRPFGDYEQYF

D: TRBD1
V: TRBV2
size: .
J: TRBJ2-7
DNA: TGTGCCAGGGGACAGAGCTCCTACGAGCAGTACTTC
CDR3: CARGQSSYEQYF

D: TRBD1
V: TRBV6-5
size: many
J: TRBJ1-1
DNA: TGTGCCAGCAGTTATGGACAGGGCTGGGGGGACACTGAAGCTTTCTTT
CDR3: CASSYGQGWGDTEAFF

D: .
V: TRBV7-8
size: many
J: TRBJ1-5
DNA: TGTGCCAGCAGCTTAGCGTACGGCAGGGGAACGAGGGGAGCTCAGCCCCAGCATTTT
CDR3: CASSLAYGRGTRGAQPQHF

D: .
V: TRBV18
size: .
J: TRBJ2-2
DNA: TGTGCCAGCTCAACCTCCTCCGGCGGAACCGGGGAGCTGTTTTTT
CDR3: CASSTSSGGTGELFF

D: .
V: TRBV14
size: .
J: TRBJ1-1
DNA: TGTGCCAGCAGCCAAAAACAGGGAGTCACTGAAGCTTTCTTT
CDR3: CASSQKQGVTEAFF

D: TRBD1
V: TRBV5-1
size: .
J: TRBJ2-2
DNA: TGCGCCAGCAGCGGGACAGGTACCGGGGAGCTGTTTTTT
CDR3: CASSGTGTGELFF

D: TRBD2
V: TRBV6-1
size: .
J: TRBJ2-1
DNA: TGTGCCAGCAGTGAAGCGGGAGGGAAATACAATGAGCAGTTCTTC
CDR3: CASSEAGGKYNEQFF